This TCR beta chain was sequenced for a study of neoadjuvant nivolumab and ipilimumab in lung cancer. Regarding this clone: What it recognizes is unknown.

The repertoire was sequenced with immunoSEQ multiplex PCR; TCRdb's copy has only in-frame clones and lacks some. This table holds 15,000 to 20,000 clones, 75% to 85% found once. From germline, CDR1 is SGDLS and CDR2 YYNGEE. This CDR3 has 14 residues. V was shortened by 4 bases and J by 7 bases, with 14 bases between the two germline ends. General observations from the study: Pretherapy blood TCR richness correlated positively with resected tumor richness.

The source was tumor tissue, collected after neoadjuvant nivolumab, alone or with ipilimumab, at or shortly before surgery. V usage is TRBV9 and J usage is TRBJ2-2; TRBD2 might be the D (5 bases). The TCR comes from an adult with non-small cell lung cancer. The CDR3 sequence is CASSFGGGGGELFF. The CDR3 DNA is TGTGCCAGCAGCTTCGGCGGAGGCGGCGGGGAGCTGTTTTTT.